The following is a T cell receptor beta chain sequence with its context. This entry is derived from a study of cytomegalovirus exposure and HLA in healthy donors. The PCR ran on 60 Vbeta and 13 Jbeta primers. Assay used: immunoSEQ multiplex PCR; TCRdb lists only in-frame clones, some missing. This table holds tens of thousands of clones, around 84% found once. Trimming shortened V by 3 bases and J by 2 bases, and 16 bases separated the two germline ends. Germline assignment: CDR1 SQVTM and CDR2 ANQGSEA. The CDR3 spans 15 residues. This TCR derives from a man aged 18-30 years in good health and CMV-seronegative. Sequenced sample: PBMCs. The J gene is TRBJ1-2, the V gene TRBV29-1; tentative D call: TRBD1 (6 bases). CDR3 amino acids: CSVDRPRGKNYGYTF. For the CDR3, the DNA is TGCAGCGTTGACCGTCCTAGGGGGAAAAACTATGGCTACACCTTC.